Listed below are T cell receptor beta chains from one sample, sequenced in a study of spatial heterogeneity in lung cancer. TCRdb reprocessed the 5' RACE reads via MiXCR and lists one record per CDR3 protein. There are tens of thousands of distinct CDR3 sequences in the sample; roughly 6.7% occur only once, and about a tenth lies in the top ten. Sequencing used lung tumor tissue, obtained at surgery. These receptors were taken from a male donor with early-stage non-small cell lung cancer. CDR3s include the opening cysteine and the closing phenylalanine or tryptophan. D genes are given only for firm matches. A clone size is listed for some rows: how often the clone was seen (once, few, many), or a class if it is expanded.

TRBD1 | many | TRBJ1-5 | TRBV28 | TGTGCCAGCAGTTCGGCAGGGGGTTCAAGCAATCAGCCCCAGCATTTT | CASSSAGGSSNQPQHF
. | many | TRBJ2-5 | TRBV2 | TGTGCCAGCACCGGAGGGAGGCAAGAGACCCAGTACTTC | CASTGGRQETQYF
. | many | TRBJ1-6 | TRBV28 | TGTGCCAGCAGTTCCGGGTTTAATTCACCCCTCCACTTT | CASSSGFNSPLHF
. | many | TRBJ1-2 | TRBV28 | TGTGCCAGCAGTTCGGACAGACTTTACTATGGCTACACCTTC | CASSSDRLYYGYTF
TRBD2 | many | TRBJ2-3 | TRBV6-4 | TGTGCCAGCAGTCGGATAGCGGGGGAGAATACGCAGTATTTT | CASSRIAGENTQYF
. | . | TRBJ2-7 | TRBV12-3/TRBV12-4 | TGTGCCAGCAACTCCGGGACCACCTACGAGCAGTACTTC | CASNSGTTYEQYF
TRBD1 | many | TRBJ1-2 | TRBV29-1 | TGCAGCGTGTCCCGGGACAGAGATGGCTACACCTTC | CSVSRDRDGYTF
. | many | TRBJ2-3 | TRBV29-1 | TGCAGCGTTGAAGCGGGGGACCCTTACGATACGCAGTATTTT | CSVEAGDPYDTQYF
. | many | TRBJ2-2 | TRBV7-8 | TGTGCCAGCAGCTTAGGGGACACCGGGGAGCTGTTTTTT | CASSLGDTGELFF
TRBD2 | few | TRBJ2-6 | TRBV7-6 | TGTGCCAGCAGCCAAAAGGGCGGGGGAGCCTCTGGGGCCAACGTCCTGACTTTC | CASSQKGGGASGANVLTF
. | many | TRBJ1-1 | TRBV12-3/TRBV12-4 | TGTGCCTCCCTGGCCACCGAAAGCACTGAGGCTTTCTTT | CASLATESTEAFF
. | few | TRBJ1-2 | TRBV21-1 | TGTGCCAGCAGCAAAAAGTTCCTAAACTATGGCTACACCTTC | CASSKKFLNYGYTF
TRBD1 | few | TRBJ1-5 | TRBV5-1 | TGCGCCAGCAGCCAGGGGGCAAATCAGCCCCGGCATTTT | CASSQGANQPRHF
. | few | TRBJ2-3 | TRBV28 | TGTGCCAGCAGTAGCCCACAGGGGGAGGGGACAGATACGCAGTATTTT | CASSSPQGEGTDTQYF
TRBD1 | many | TRBJ1-1 | TRBV10-3 | TGTGCCATCAGTGAGCCCCCAGGGGGGACTGAAGCTTTCTTT | CAISEPPGGTEAFF
. | medium-sized | TRBJ2-3 | TRBV27 | TGTGCCAGCAGTCCCTACACTATACGCACAGATACGCAGTATTTT | CASSPYTIRTDTQYF
. | many | TRBJ1-1 | TRBV6-5 | TGTGCCAGCAGCCCCGAGATTCTCTCGATCGGTATGAACACTGAAGCTTTCTTT | CASSPEILSIGMNTEAFF
. | medium-sized | TRBJ2-1 | TRBV15 | TGTGCCACCAGCGGTTCCCGGGGGAACAATGAGCAGTTCTTC | CATSGSRGNNEQFF
. | many | TRBJ2-2 | TRBV7-8 | TGTGCCAGCAGCCCGAGGTGGACCGGGGAGCTGTTTTTT | CASSPRWTGELFF
. | many | TRBJ1-5 | TRBV19 | TGTGCCACCGGCGAAGGGATGAGGCAGCCCCAGCATTTT | CATGEGMRQPQHF
. | many | TRBJ2-5 | TRBV5-1 | TGCGCCAGCAGCTTGGATCCGGGGGCCCAAGAGACCCAGTACTTC | CASSLDPGAQETQYF
TRBD1 | . | TRBJ2-2 | TRBV15 | TGTGCCACCTGGACAGGGAACACCGGGGAGCTGTTTTTT | CATWTGNTGELFF
. | medium-sized | TRBJ2-7 | TRBV29-1 | TGCAGCGCCGGGGAGGGGGGCGAGCAGTACTTC | CSAGEGGEQYF
. | many | TRBJ1-1 | TRBV9 | TGTGCCAGCAGCGTCACAGTGAACACTGAAGCTTTCTTT | CASSVTVNTEAFF
. | many | TRBJ1-5 | TRBV6-7 | TGTGCCAGCAGTTACTCGCAGCCCCAGCATTTT | CASSYSQPQHF
. | . | TRBJ2-3 | TRBV5-5 | TGTGCCAGCAGCCATACCGCCCCAACAGATACGCAGTATTTT | CASSHTAPTDTQYF
TRBD2 | many | TRBJ2-1 | TRBV4-3 | TGCGCCAGCAGCCAAGTGTGGGTCCGGGCCACTAGCGGGAGGGAAGAGCAGTTCTTC | CASSQVWVRATSGREEQFF
. | many | TRBJ2-1 | TRBV9 | TGTGCCAGCGGGGCCTACAATGAGCAGTTCTTC | CASGAYNEQFF
TRBD1 | few | TRBJ2-7 | TRBV7-2 | TGTGCCAGCAGCTCGACAGGGAGCCACGAGCAGTACTTC | CASSSTGSHEQYF
TRBD1 | many | TRBJ1-1 | TRBV5-5 | TGTGCCAGCAGACAACTCACAGGGGGGACTGAAGCTTTCTTT | CASRQLTGGTEAFF
TRBD2 | few | TRBJ2-5 | TRBV13 | TGTGCCAGCAGCTTAGGCCGGAGCGGGGGTCAAGAGACCCAGTACTTC | CASSLGRSGGQETQYF
TRBD1 | many | TRBJ2-1 | TRBV20-1 | TGCAGTGCCCAGGGGGACAGGGGGCAAGGTGAGCAGTTCTTC | CSAQGDRGQGEQFF
TRBD1 | many | TRBJ1-6 | TRBV7-6 | TGTGCCAGCAGTCGACTAACAGGGGGAGGTTCACCCCTCCACTTT | CASSRLTGGGSPLHF
. | many | TRBJ2-7 | TRBV27 | TGTGCCAGCAGTTTATCGATCGGGGGCTACGAGCAGTACTTC | CASSLSIGGYEQYF
. | many | TRBJ2-7 | TRBV20-1 | TGCAGTGCTATGGGCAGGGGATACGAGCAGTACTTC | CSAMGRGYEQYF
TRBD1 | . | TRBJ1-6 | TRBV5-1 | TGCGCCAGCAGCCCGGGACAGAACAGAAATTCACCCCTCCACTTT | CASSPGQNRNSPLHF
TRBD1 | many | TRBJ1-6 | TRBV28 | TGTGCCAGCAGTAAACAGGGGTCTTCCTATAATTCACCCCTCCACTTT | CASSKQGSSYNSPLHF
TRBD1 | . | TRBJ1-6 | TRBV9 | TGTGCCAGCAGCGCCAAAACAACAGGGGGAGGTTCACCCCTCCACTTT | CASSAKTTGGGSPLHF
TRBD1 | . | TRBJ1-1 | TRBV7-9 | TGTGCCAGCAGCTTAGAGGGACAGTACACTGAAGCTTTCTTT | CASSLEGQYTEAFF